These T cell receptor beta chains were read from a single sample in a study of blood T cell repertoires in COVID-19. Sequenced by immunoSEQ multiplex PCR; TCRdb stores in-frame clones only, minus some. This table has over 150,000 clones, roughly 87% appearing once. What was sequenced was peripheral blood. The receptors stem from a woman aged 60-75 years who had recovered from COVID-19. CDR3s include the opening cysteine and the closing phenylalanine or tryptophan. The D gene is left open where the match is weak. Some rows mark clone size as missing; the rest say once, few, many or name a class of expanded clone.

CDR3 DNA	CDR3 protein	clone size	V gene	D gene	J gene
TGTGCCAGCAGCTTAGGAGTTTTAGTGGACAGGATGAGAGATGGCTACACCTTC	CASSLGVLVDRMRDGYTF	NA	TRBV7-9	TRBD1	TRBJ1-2
TGTGCCATCAGTACAGCGGGGGGCCGCCAAGAGACCCAGTACTTC	CAISTAGGRQETQYF	NA	TRBV10-3	TRBD2	TRBJ2-5
TGTGCCAGCAGGAGGGACAGGAGCTATGGCTACACCTTC	CASRRDRSYGYTF	NA	TRBV2	TRBD1	TRBJ1-2
TGTGCCAGCAGTTTATTTGGCTTCGGTAGCGTGAGTGAGCAGTTCTTC	CASSLFGFGSVSEQFF	NA	TRBV27	NA	TRBJ2-1
TGCGCCAGCAGTGCCAGTTCCTATGGCTACACCTTC	CASSASSYGYTF	NA	TRBV10-1	NA	TRBJ1-2
TGTGCCAGCAGCCCAGACAATGAGCAGTTCTTC	CASSPDNEQFF	NA	TRBV9	NA	TRBJ2-1
TGTGCCAGCAGTTCGTTAGCGGGGGGAGGAGAGACCCAGTACTTC	CASSSLAGGGETQYF	NA	TRBV2	TRBD2	TRBJ2-5
TGCGCCAGCACCCCACAGGGGTCGGGCAGTGAAAAACTGTTTTTT	CASTPQGSGSEKLFF	few	TRBV5-1	TRBD1	TRBJ1-4
TGTGCCAGTGCAGGTGACGAGTATCAGCCCCAGCATTTT	CASAGDEYQPQHF	NA	TRBV18	NA	TRBJ1-5
TGTGCCAGCAGCTTAGTTTCAAGCGGGGGGGCGACCGGGGAGCTGTTTTTT	CASSLVSSGGATGELFF	NA	TRBV7-2	TRBD2	TRBJ2-2
TGCGCCAGCAGCTTGCAAACGGGAGAGATGAACACTGAAGCTTTCTTT	CASSLQTGEMNTEAFF	NA	TRBV5-1	NA	TRBJ1-1